A single TCR beta chain is shown here with its context. Using unique molecular identifiers, the investigators prepared the TCRbeta library. TCRdb ran MiXCR on the PCR reads and lists one entry per CDR3 protein. The sample includes some 500,000 distinct CDR3 sequences, about 33% of them seen just once. CDR1 and CDR2 (germline): LNHDA, SQIVND (reference sequence). The ends lost 1 base at V and 5 bases at J; junction bases unmatched: 6. The CDR3 covers 17 residues. This sample stems from a study of T-cell reconstitution after alpha-beta-depleted transplantation in children. The sequence was obtained from a human donor who donated a stem cell graft to a child with aplastic anemia. Sequencing was performed on PBMCs from the stem cell graft donor, taken from the stem cell graft. This chain uses TRBV19 with TRBJ2-7; 15 nucleotides agree with TRBD2. CDR3 residues: CASSIVGLAGGHNEQYF. The CDR3 DNA reads as TGTGCCAGTAGTATAGTTGGACTAGCGGGAGGGCACAACGAGCAGTACTTC.